This T cell receptor beta chain is drawn from a study of blood T cell repertoires in COVID-19. The data were produced by immunoSEQ multiplex PCR, yet TCRdb's version contains in-frame clones alone and is incomplete. The table records over 90,000 clones, more than 85% of them present only once. The CDR3 runs to 11 residues. After removal of 2 bases from V and 9 bases from J, the junction contained 1 base not matched to a gene. Germline CDR1 and CDR2: SQVTM and ANQGSEA. V is TRBV29-1 and J is TRBJ2-1; 7 bases are a match to TRBD2. What was sequenced was peripheral blood. The clonotype was recovered from a human donor in a cohort sampled during active COVID-19. As DNA, the CDR3 is TGCAGCGTTGAAACTAGCGCTGAGCAGTTCTTC. This encodes CSVETSAEQFF.